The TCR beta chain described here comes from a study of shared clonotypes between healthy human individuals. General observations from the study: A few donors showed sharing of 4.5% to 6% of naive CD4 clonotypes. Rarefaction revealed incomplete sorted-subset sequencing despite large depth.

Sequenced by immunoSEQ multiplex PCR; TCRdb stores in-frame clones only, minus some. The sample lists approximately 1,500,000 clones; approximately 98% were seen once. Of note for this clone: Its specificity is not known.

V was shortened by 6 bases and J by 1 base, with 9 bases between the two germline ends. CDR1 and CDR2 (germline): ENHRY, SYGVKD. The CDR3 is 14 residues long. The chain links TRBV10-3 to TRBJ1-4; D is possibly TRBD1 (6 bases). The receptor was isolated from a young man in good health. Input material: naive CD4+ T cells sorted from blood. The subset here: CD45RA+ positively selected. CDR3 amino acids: CAISSQGTNEKLFF. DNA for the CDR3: TGTGCCATCAGCTCACAGGGAACTAATGAAAAACTGTTTTTT.